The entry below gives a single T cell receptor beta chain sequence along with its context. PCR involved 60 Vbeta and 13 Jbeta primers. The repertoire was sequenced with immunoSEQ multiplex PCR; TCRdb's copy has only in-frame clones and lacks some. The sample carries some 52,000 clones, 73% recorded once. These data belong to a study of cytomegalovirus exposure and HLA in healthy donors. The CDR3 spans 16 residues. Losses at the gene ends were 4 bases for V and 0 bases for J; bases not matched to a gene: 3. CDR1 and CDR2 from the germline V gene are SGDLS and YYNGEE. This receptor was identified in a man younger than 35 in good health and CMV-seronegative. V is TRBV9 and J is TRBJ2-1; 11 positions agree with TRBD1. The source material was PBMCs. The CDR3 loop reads CASSRGTGGSYNEQFF. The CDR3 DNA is TGTGCCAGCAGCAGGGGGACAGGGGGCTCCTACAATGAGCAGTTCTTC.